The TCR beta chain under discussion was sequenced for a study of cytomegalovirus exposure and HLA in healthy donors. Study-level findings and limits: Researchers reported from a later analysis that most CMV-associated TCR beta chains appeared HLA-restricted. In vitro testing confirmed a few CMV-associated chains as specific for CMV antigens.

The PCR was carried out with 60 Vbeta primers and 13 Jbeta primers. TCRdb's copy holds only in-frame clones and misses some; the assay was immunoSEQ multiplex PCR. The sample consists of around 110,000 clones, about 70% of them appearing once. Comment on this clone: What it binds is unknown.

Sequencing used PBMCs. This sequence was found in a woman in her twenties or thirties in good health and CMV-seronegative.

CDR3 nucleotides: TGTGCCAGCAGCGTACAGACAGGCGCTAACTATGGCTACACCTTC. Its translation: CASSVQTGANYGYTF. The chain carries TRBV9 and TRBJ1-2; D might be TRBD1 (6 bases). The CDR3 sequence is 15 residues long. From germline, CDR1 is SGDLS and CDR2 YYNGEE. The V end was cut by 1 base, the J end by 0 bases, with 10 bases between.